This TCR beta chain appears in the sequencing data of a study of T cell responses to AZD1222 COVID-19 vaccine. For the study at large: Second doses were pooled across both intervals (about 4 or about 12 weeks).

Assay: immunoSEQ multiplex PCR; the TCRdb copy retains only in-frame clones and omits some. This table has about 140,000 clones, approximately 91% appearing once. V lost 5 bases and J lost 1; bases outside the gene matches: 4. Germline V gene data show CDR1 as SGHTA and CDR2 as FQGTGA. The CDR3 runs 15 residues. The clonotype was recovered from an adult in good health. The input for sequencing was peripheral blood, taken on day 0 of AZD1222 vaccination. The rearrangement joins TRBV7-3 to TRBJ2-3, with TRBD1 matching over 9 bases. The CDR3 DNA reads as TGTGCCAGCAGCAAGGACAGGGGAGGCACAGATACGCAGTATTTT. It is translated as CASSKDRGGTDTQYF.